The 29 T cell receptor beta chains below all came from one sample that was sequenced in a study of T-cell memory formation after mild COVID-19. TCRdb passed the 5' RACE reads through MiXCR, listing each CDR3 protein once. Of about 100,000 distinct CDR3 sequences in the sample, 11% were seen once. Specimen: PBMCs or a T cell subset sorted from them (not recorded which). The receptors stem from a man younger than 35 who had mild COVID-19 (a few samples of this study predate the infection). Cell type and time point are not known.

V is TRBV4-3 and J is TRBJ2-2; no clear D gene. The CDR3 has 15 amino acids. Germline loops: CDR1 LGHNA, CDR2 YSLEER. Trimming stripped 0 bases from V and 7 bases from J, with 12 bases between. The CDR3 sequence: CASSQDDSLIGELFF. CDR3 nucleotide sequence: TGCGCCAGCAGCCAAGATGACTCCCTCATCGGGGAGCTGTTTTTT.

In its sample, this clonotype was seen many times. The chain recombines TRBV7-6 with TRBJ2-1; 8 positions match TRBD2. CDR1 and CDR2 (germline): SGHVS, FNYEAQ. The CDR3 extends over 14 amino acids. V shed 8 bases, J shed 5 bases, and the junction held 8 bases outside the gene matches. CDR3 DNA: TGTGCCAGCGGCCGGGGGGGCTACAACAATGAGCAGTTCTTC. Amino acids: CASGRGGYNNEQFF.

This chain links TRBV2 with TRBJ2-5; no clear D. The germline V and J ends were trimmed by 6 bases and 2 bases, with 10 bases remaining between them. Germline assignment: CDR1 SNHLY and CDR2 FYNNEI. CDR3 length equals 13 residues. CDR3 bases: TGTGCCAGCAGCACTCCAGATCAAGAGACCCAGTACTTC. Translated: CASSTPDQETQYF.

Only a few counts were recorded for this clonotype. The chain joins TRBV9 to TRBJ2-2; tentative D call: TRBD2 (6 bases). V was pared by 7 bases and J by 11 bases, with 21 bases between. This CDR3 is 14 amino acids long. The germline V gene has CDR1 SGDLS and CDR2 YYNGEE. CDR3 nucleotide sequence: TGTGCCAGCGGGCGGGGCAGTATGGGGAGAGAGCTGTTTTTT. It codes for CASGRGSMGRELFF.

CDR3 nucleotides: TGCGCCAGCAGCCAAGGCCCGTACCAAGAGACCCAGTACTTC. It encodes CASSQGPYQETQYF. The rearrangement uses TRBV4-1 and TRBJ2-5; unclear D gene. The germline V gene has CDR1 MGHRA and CDR2 YSYEKL. Trimming removed 1 base at V and 0 bases at J, with 6 bases between. The CDR3 contains 14 residues.

This clonotype was picked up a small number of times. J is TRBJ2-1 and V is TRBV4-2; D not certain. CDR1 and CDR2 (germline): LGHNA, YNFKEQ. The CDR3 is 12 amino acids. V was pared by 0 bases and J by 8 bases, with 5 bases between. CDR3 residues: CASSQEAYEQFF. In nucleotides, the CDR3 is TGTGCCAGCAGCCAAGAGGCATATGAGCAGTTCTTC.

The V and J genes are TRBV5-6 and TRBJ1-2; D unclear. This CDR3 comprises 14 residues. Between the trimmed V and J ends, which lost 4 bases and 5 bases, there was a span of 15 bases. Germline V CDR1 and CDR2: SGHDT, YYEEEE. CDR3 residues: CASSGVGSLYGYTF. In DNA form, the CDR3 reads TGTGCCAGCAGCGGAGTAGGGTCCTTATATGGCTACACCTTC.

The rearrangement links TRBV7-2 to TRBJ2-1; maybe TRBD2 (5 bases). V was cut by 0 bases and J by 11 bases, with 11 bases left in between. CDR1 and CDR2 (germline): SGHTA, FQGNSA. This CDR3 contains 13 residues. The chain's CDR3 is CASSLARSGKQFF. CDR3 bases: TGTGCCAGCAGCTTAGCGCGGAGCGGTAAGCAGTTCTTC.

This clonotype has just a few counts. V is TRBV6-2 or TRBV6-3 and J is TRBJ2-5; 9 bases are a match to TRBD2. The CDR3 sequence is 16 residues long. The V and J ends lost 6 bases and 6 bases, in that order; junction bases with no gene match: 14. Germline V gives CDR1 MNHEY, CDR2 SVGEGT. CDR3 sequence: CASSQPRRGGRKTQYF. CDR3 nucleotides: TGTGCCAGCAGCCAACCGCGGCGGGGGGGCCGAAAGACCCAGTACTTC.

This clonotype was picked up many times. The gene calls are TRBV20-1 and TRBJ2-7, with D possibly TRBD2 on 6 matching bases. V was pared by 5 bases and J by 6 bases, with 20 bases between. This CDR3 spans 14 amino acids. CDR1 and CDR2 from the germline V gene are DFQATT and SNEGSKA (reference sequence). DNA for the CDR3: TGCAGTGCTCCAGCGGGTGCACCACTACCCGAGCAGTACGTC. Translated: CSAPAGAPLPEQYV.

This clonotype occurred many times. This chain joins TRBV7-6 and TRBJ2-7, with D maybe TRBD1 (6 bases). This CDR3 contains 16 residues. Germline loops: CDR1 SGHVS, CDR2 FNYEAQ. V was clipped by 5 bases and J by 2 bases, with 19 bases between them. CDR3 protein: CASSPGWGTKAYEQYF. CDR3 coding DNA: TGTGCCAGCAGCCCAGGGTGGGGGACAAAAGCCTACGAGCAGTACTTC.

With respect to this clonotype: Relative to the germline gene, one junction end is altered; a read error may explain this. The V gene is TRBV3-1, the J gene TRBJ2-1, with D tentatively TRBD2 (6 bases). The CDR3 is made up of 13 amino acids. The germline gives CDR1 LGHDT, CDR2 YNNKEL (reference sequence). CDR3: CASSQPNPAGLYF. The CDR3 DNA sequence: TGTGCCAGCAGCCAACCAAACCCGGCGGGACTGTACTTC.

The chain couples TRBV11-2 to TRBJ2-1; TRBD1 matches at 7 bases. The germline gives CDR1 SGHAT, CDR2 FQNNGV. This CDR3 has 12 residues. The junction had 4 bases not matched to a gene; V was cut back by 5 bases and J by 9 bases. CDR3 residues: CASSATGFEQFF. CDR3 nucleotides: TGTGCCAGCAGCGCGACAGGGTTTGAGCAGTTCTTC.

The CDR3 sequence is CASSRDRGEEKLFF. DNA for the CDR3: TGTGCCAGCAGCAGAGACAGGGGGGAAGAAAAACTGTTTTTT. The chain joins TRBV5-5 to TRBJ1-4; 9 bases are shared with TRBD1. The trim removed 4 bases at V and 8 bases at J, leaving 6 bases unmatched. The CDR3 covers 14 residues. The germline V gene encodes CDR1 SGHKS and CDR2 YYEKEE (reference sequence).

Only a few counts were recorded for this clonotype. The V and J genes are TRBV7-9 and TRBJ1-6, with D maybe TRBD1 (6 bases). V was pared by 3 bases and J by 7 bases, with 16 bases between. The CDR3 spans 16 residues. Per germline, CDR1 SEHNR and CDR2 FQNEAQ (reference sequence). CDR3 sequence reads: CASSLTGFRLNSPLHF. CDR3 DNA sequence: TGTGCCAGCAGCTTGACAGGTTTCAGGCTCAATTCACCCCTCCACTTT. The complete variable domain, with remaining parts taken from reference TRBV7-9 and TRBJ1-6, reads DTGVSQNPRHKITKRGQNVTFRCDPISEHNRLYWYRQTLGQGPEFLTYFQNEAQLEKSRLLSDRFSAERPKGSFSTLEIQRTEQGDSAMYLCASSLTGFRLNSPLHFGNGTRLTVT.

This clonotype was counted a few times. The chain recombines TRBV27 with TRBJ2-7; 7 nucleotides agree with TRBD1. V trimming: 8 bases; J trimming: 1 base; junction bases outside the gene matches: 11. The CDR3 loop spans 15 amino acids. From germline, CDR1 is MNHEY and CDR2 SMNVEV (reference sequence). CDR3 DNA sequence: TGTGCCAGCGGCCACAGGGGCGGGCGATCCTACGAGCAGTACGTC. It specifies CASGHRGGRSYEQYV.

This clonotype has only a few counts. The chain employs TRBV5-1 and TRBJ2-6; 7 bases fit TRBD1. The CDR3 covers 18 residues. CDR1 and CDR2 (germline): SGHRS, YFSETQ. V lost 2 bases, J lost 1 base, and 9 bases stayed unmatched. The CDR3 loop is CASSFRTGSISGANVLTF. The CDR3 DNA sequence: TGCGCCAGCAGCTTTCGGACAGGTTCGATATCTGGGGCCAACGTCCTGACTTTC.

There are a few counts of this clonotype. The chain carries TRBV29-1 and TRBJ2-5; D call uncertain. V lost 4 bases and J 5 bases, leaving 14 bases between the germline ends. The CDR3 sequence is 13 residues long. Germline V gives CDR1 SQVTM, CDR2 ANQGSEA. The CDR3 nucleotides are TGCAGCGTTGGCCCATGGCCGGCGGAGACCCAGTACTTC. Amino acids: CSVGPWPAETQYF.

The V gene is TRBV5-4, the J gene TRBJ2-2; 9 bases are a match to TRBD2. From germline, CDR1 is SGHNT and CDR2 YYREEE (reference sequence). Losses at the gene ends were 4 bases for V and 0 bases for J; bases not matched to a gene: 1. This CDR3 spans 15 amino acids. The CDR3 bases are TGTGCCAGCAGCCAGCGGGGGGCGAACACCGGGGAGCTGTTTTTT. Translated, it gives CASSQRGANTGELFF.

This clonotype showed up just a few times. The chain employs TRBV24-1 and TRBJ2-7; 12 nucleotides agree with TRBD1. Germline V gene data show CDR1 as KGHDR and CDR2 as SFDVKD. V lost 4 bases, J lost 0 bases, and 3 bases stayed unmatched. The CDR3 is made up of 16 amino acids. This CDR3 is CATSDTGQGASYEQYV. DNA of the CDR3: TGTGCCACCAGTGACACGGGACAGGGGGCCTCCTACGAGCAGTACGTC.

This clonotype has more than one count but fewer than ten. The genes are TRBV7-2 and TRBJ2-5; the match to TRBD1 covers 9 bases. CDR1 is SGHTA and CDR2 is FQGNSA in the germline V gene. After removal of 4 bases from V and 3 bases from J, the junction contained 3 bases not matched to a gene. The CDR3 contains 14 residues. The CDR3 bases are TGTGCCAGCAGCTCATGGACAGGGGAAGAGACCCAGTACTTC. Amino acid sequence: CASSSWTGEETQYF.

This clonotype was counted a few times. J is TRBJ2-1 and V is TRBV5-6; TRBD1 might be the D (6 bases). Germline CDR1 reads SGHDT; CDR2 reads YYEEEE. The CDR3 sequence is 16 residues long. Trimming shortened V by 4 bases and J by 2 bases, and 16 bases separated the two germline ends. The CDR3 is CASSMGHPTPYNEQFF. The CDR3, as DNA: TGTGCCAGCAGCATGGGACACCCCACGCCCTACAATGAGCAGTTCTTC.

This clonotype was observed a few times. This chain uses TRBV6-4 with TRBJ1-1; D is unclear. Per the germline V gene, CDR1 is MRHNA and CDR2 is SNTAGT. Trimming removed 4 bases from V and 3 bases from J, with 9 bases in between. CDR3 length: 13 amino acids. The CDR3: CASSASLYTEAFF. Here the CDR3 DNA reads TGTGCCAGCAGTGCGAGTTTGTACACTGAAGCTTTCTTT.

In this sample, this clonotype turned up a few times. The chain links TRBV11-2 to TRBJ2-3, with TRBD2 matching over 11 bases. V trimming: 5 bases; J trimming: 2 bases; junction bases outside the gene matches: 3. The germline V gene encodes CDR1 SGHAT and CDR2 FQNNGV. The CDR3 is 15 amino acids. CDR3 residues: CASSPGLAATDTQYF. In DNA form, the CDR3 reads TGTGCCAGCAGCCCGGGACTAGCGGCCACAGATACGCAGTATTTT.

This clonotype was found many times. The DNA for the CDR3 is TGTGCCAGCAGCTTAATTGTGGGTTGGAACTATGGCTACACCTTC. It codes for CASSLIVGWNYGYTF. The rearrangement uses TRBV7-9 and TRBJ1-2; D not certain. The CDR3 consists of 15 residues. The V end was cut by 2 bases, the J end by 2 bases, with 12 bases between. In germline, CDR1 is SEHNR, CDR2 FQNEAQ (reference sequence).

This clonotype has a handful of counts. The chain uses TRBV6-1 and TRBJ2-7; D call uncertain. V shed 2 bases and J shed 1 base, with 3 bases lying between them. Germline V gene lookup returns CDR1 MNHNS and CDR2 SASEGT. There are 12 residues in the CDR3. The chain's CDR3 is CASSEQSYEQYF. CDR3 nucleotides: TGTGCCAGCAGTGAACAATCCTACGAGCAGTACTTC.

This clonotype appeared a few times. The chain recombines TRBV20-1 with TRBJ2-5, with D possibly TRBD1 on 6 matching bases. V lost 0 bases to trimming and J lost 1 base, with 18 bases between them. CDR1 and CDR2 from the germline V gene are DFQATT and SNEGSKA (reference sequence). This CDR3 is built from 17 residues. CDR3 sequence: CSARDHRALSLQETQYF. In nucleotides, the CDR3 is TGCAGTGCTAGAGATCACAGGGCCCTCTCCCTCCAAGAGACCCAGTACTTC.

This clonotype has only a few counts. The rearrangement joins TRBV5-6 to TRBJ2-3; weak D call: TRBD2 (5 bases). This CDR3 is built from 12 residues. Germline values: CDR1 SGHDT, CDR2 YYEEEE. V shed 5 bases and J shed 8 bases, with 12 bases lying between them. The CDR3 bases are TGTGCCAGCAGTATTCCCGGGGTTACGCAGTATTTT. Translation: CASSIPGVTQYF.

This clonotype has ten or more counts. The V gene is TRBV5-1, the J gene TRBJ2-3; no definite D call. CDR3 length: 12 residues. The V end was cut by 1 base, the J end by 5 bases, with 5 bases between. Per germline, CDR1 SGHRS and CDR2 YFSETQ. CDR3 amino acids: CASSLNRDTQYF. CDR3 bases: TGCGCCAGCAGCTTGAATAGAGATACGCAGTATTTT. Drawing the rest from reference TRBV5-1 and TRBJ2-3, the complete variable domain is KAGVTQTPRYLIKTRGQQVTLSCSPISGHRSVSWYQQTPGQGLQFLFEYFSETQRNKGNFPGRFSGRQFSNSRSEMNVSTLELGDSALYLCASSLNRDTQYFGPGTRLTVL.